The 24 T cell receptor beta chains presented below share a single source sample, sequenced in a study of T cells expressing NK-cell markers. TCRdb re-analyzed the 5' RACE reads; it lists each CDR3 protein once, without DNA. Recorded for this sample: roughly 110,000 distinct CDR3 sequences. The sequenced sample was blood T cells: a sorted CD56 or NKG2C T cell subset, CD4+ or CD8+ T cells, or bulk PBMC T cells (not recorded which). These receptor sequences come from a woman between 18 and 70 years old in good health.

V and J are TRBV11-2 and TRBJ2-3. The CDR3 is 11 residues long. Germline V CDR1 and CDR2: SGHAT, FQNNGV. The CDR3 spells CATEGKDTQYF. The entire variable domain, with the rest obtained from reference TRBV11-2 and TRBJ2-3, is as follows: EAGVAQSPRYKIIEKRQSVAFWCNPISGHATLYWYQQILGQGPKLLIQFQNNGVVDDSQLPKDRFSAERLKGVDSTLKIQPAKLEDSAVYLCATEGKDTQYFGPGTRLTVL.

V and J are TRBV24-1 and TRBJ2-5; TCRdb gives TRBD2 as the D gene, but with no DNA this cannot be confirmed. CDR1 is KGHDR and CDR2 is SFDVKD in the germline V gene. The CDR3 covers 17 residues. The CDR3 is CATSDLSSGSTWETQYF.

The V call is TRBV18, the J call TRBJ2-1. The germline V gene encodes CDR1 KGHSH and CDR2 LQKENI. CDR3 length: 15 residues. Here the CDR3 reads CASSPWASSYNEQFF.

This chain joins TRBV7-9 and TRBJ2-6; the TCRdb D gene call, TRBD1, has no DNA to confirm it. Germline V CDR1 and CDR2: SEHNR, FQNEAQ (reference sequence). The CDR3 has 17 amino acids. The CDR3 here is CASSPKGATSGANVLTF.

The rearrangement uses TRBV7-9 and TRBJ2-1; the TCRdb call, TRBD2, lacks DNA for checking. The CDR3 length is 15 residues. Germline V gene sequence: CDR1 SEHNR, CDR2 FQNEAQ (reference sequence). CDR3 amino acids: CASSQRTSGVIEQFF.

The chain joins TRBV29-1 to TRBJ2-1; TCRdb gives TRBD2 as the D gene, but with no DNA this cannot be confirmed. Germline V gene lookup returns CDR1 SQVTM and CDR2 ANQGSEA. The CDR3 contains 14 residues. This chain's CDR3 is CSVLGTSGGAFPFF.

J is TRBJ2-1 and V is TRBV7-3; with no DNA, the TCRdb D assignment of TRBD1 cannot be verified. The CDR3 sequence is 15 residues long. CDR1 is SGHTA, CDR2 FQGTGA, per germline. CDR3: CASSLTFGGNNEQFF.

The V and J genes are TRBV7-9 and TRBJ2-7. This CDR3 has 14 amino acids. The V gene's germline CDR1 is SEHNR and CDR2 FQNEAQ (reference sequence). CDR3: CASSLSYGSYEQYF.

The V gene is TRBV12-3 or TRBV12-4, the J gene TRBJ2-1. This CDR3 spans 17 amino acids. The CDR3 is CASSFEDVLSRDNEQFF.

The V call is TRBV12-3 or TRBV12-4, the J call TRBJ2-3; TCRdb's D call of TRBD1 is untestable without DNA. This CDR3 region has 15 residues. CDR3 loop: CASSPWDSRTDTQYF.

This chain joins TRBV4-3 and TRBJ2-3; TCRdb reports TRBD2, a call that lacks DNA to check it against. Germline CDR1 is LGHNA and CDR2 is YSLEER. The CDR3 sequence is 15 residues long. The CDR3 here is CASAGTSGGGDTQYF.

CDR3 protein: CASSLPGLDSTDTQYF. The chain uses TRBV12-3 or TRBV12-4 and TRBJ2-3; no DNA is available, so the TRBD2 call from TCRdb remains unchecked. The CDR3 length is 16 residues.

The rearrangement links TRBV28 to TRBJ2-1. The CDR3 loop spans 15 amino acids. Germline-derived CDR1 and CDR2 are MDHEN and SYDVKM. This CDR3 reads CASSLVGFSYNEQFF.

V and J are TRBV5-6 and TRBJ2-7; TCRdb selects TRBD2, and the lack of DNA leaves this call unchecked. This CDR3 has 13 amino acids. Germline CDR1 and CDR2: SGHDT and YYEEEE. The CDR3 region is CASSLQRSYEQYF.

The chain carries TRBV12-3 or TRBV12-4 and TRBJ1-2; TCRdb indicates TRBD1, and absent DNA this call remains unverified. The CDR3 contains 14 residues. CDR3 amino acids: CASAPEDRGYGYTF.

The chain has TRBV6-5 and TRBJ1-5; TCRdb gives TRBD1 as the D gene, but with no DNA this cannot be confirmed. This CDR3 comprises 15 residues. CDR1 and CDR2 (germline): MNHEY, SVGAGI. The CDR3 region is CASSYRQGGDQPQHF.

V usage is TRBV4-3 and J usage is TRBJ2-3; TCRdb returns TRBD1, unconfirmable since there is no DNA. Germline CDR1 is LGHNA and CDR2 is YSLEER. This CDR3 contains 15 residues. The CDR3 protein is CASSQDSGGADTQYF.

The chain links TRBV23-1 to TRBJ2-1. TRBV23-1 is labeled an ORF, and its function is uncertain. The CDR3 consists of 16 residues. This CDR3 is CASSQSRTRSYNEQFF.

CDR3 sequence reads: CAISESMAGEFEAFF. The rearrangement links TRBV10-3 to TRBJ1-1; TCRdb returns TRBD1, unconfirmable since there is no DNA. This CDR3 has 15 residues. Germline V gene data show CDR1 as ENHRY and CDR2 as SYGVKD.

CDR3 in amino acids: CASRGQLNTEAFF. The rearrangement uses TRBV27 and TRBJ1-1; TCRdb indicates TRBD1, and absent DNA this call remains unverified. The V gene's germline CDR1 is MNHEY and CDR2 SMNVEV (reference sequence). The CDR3 length is 13 residues.

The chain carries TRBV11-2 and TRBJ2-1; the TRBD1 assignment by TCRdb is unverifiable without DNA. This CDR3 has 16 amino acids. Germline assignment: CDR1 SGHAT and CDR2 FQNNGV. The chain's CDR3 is CASSFVRDRGFNEQFF.

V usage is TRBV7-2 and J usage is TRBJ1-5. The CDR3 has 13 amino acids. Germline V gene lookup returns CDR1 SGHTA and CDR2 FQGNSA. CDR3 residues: CASSLAVAQPQHF. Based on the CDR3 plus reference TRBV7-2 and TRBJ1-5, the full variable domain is GAGVSQSPSNKVTEKGKDVELRCDPISGHTALYWYRQSLGQGLEFLIYFQGNSAPDKSGLPSDRFSAERTGGSVSTLTIQRTQQEDSAVYLCASSLAVAQPQHFGDGTRLSIL.

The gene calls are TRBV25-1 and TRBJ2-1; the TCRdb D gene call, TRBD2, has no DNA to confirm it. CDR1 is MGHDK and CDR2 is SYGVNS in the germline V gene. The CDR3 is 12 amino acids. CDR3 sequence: CASRGLHNEQFF.

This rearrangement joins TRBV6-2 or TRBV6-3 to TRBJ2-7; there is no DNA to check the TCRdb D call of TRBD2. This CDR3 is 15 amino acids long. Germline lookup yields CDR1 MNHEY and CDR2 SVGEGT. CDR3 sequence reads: CASSLLAEQFYEQYF.